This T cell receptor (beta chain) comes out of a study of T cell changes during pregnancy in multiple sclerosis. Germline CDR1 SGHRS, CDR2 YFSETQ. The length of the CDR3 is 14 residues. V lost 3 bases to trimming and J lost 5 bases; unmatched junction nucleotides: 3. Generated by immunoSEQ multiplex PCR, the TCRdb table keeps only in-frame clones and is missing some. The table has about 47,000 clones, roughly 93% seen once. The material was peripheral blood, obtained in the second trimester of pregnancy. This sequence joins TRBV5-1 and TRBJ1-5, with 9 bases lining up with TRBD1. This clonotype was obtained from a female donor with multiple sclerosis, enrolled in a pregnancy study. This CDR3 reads CASSSGQGDQPQHF. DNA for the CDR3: TGCGCCAGCAGCTCGGGACAGGGAGATCAGCCCCAGCATTTT.